Shown below are 9 T cell receptor beta chains from a single sample sequenced in a study of blood T cells in healthy people across ages (dated by TCRdb to between 2014 and 2017). Libraries were made using 5' RACE. A second PCR of roughly 7 to 11 cycles was performed with a sample-barcoded 5' primer and a J-beta primer mix. TCRdb applied fastp at Q25 and MiXCR to the public reads, then kept only in-frame beta chains. Rows are combined by CDR3 protein, so each entry shows the most common genes and DNA. This sample comprises 1.8 million or so distinct CDR3 sequences, about two fifths of them detected only once. Approximately 22% of the sample is taken by the ten largest. The sequenced sample consisted of blood. The receptors derive from a human donor in good health.

J is TRBJ2-1 and V is TRBV25-1; weak D call: TRBD2 (7 bases). CDR1 is MGHDK, CDR2 SYGVNS, per germline. V was shortened by 0 bases and J by 15 bases, with 21 bases between the two germline ends. There are 15 residues in the CDR3. This CDR3 reads CASSEYRGGAETRFF. In DNA form, the CDR3 reads TGTGCCAGCAGTGAATACCGAGGGGGGGCGGAGACCCGGTTCTTC.

The V call is TRBV6-5, the J call TRBJ2-7; 7 bases fit TRBD1. CDR1 is MNHEY, CDR2 SVGAGI, per germline. The V gene end was trimmed by 6 bases and the J gene end by 7 bases; junction bases not matched to a gene: 9. The CDR3 runs 13 residues. The CDR3 here is CASRSPGGREQYF. CDR3 nucleotides: TGTGCCAGCAGATCGCCAGGGGGAAGGGAGCAGTACTTC.

This clonotype showed up just once. This chain uses TRBV24-1 with TRBJ2-3; 7 positions match TRBD2. V shed 4 bases and J 10 bases; nucleotides not matched to a gene: 13. Germline V CDR1 and CDR2: KGHDR, SFDVKD. This CDR3 comprises 15 residues. CDR3 coding DNA: TGTGCCACCAGTGAAAGAGGGATTAGCGGACTAGCGCAGTATTTT. This sequence encodes CATSERGISGLAQYF.

The V gene is TRBV12-3 or TRBV12-4, the J gene TRBJ1-1; D remains ambiguous. Trimming stripped 6 bases from V and 8 bases from J, with 7 bases between. The CDR3 is 10 amino acids. The CDR3 bases are TGTGCCAGCAGAGGATTCGAAGCTTTCTTT. It translates to CASRGFEAFF.

This chain joins TRBV11-2 and TRBJ2-4; TRBD2 aligns across 10 bases. The CDR3 runs 20 residues. In germline, CDR1 is SGHAT, CDR2 FQNNGV. V shed 1 base, J shed 0 bases, and the junction held 12 bases outside the gene matches. The CDR3 coding sequence is TGTGCCAGCAGCTTAGTGTCCCGATTAGCGGGGGGACTAGCCAAAAACATTCAGTACTTC. This sequence encodes CASSLVSRLAGGLAKNIQYF.

This clonotype was seen only a few times. The rearrangement uses TRBV6-5 and TRBJ1-2, with D possibly matching TRBD1 (6 bases). The CDR3 is 13 amino acids. The V gene lost 7 bases and the J gene lost 7 bases, with 16 bases spanning the gap. The germline V gene encodes CDR1 MNHEY and CDR2 SVGAGI. The CDR3 coding sequence is TGTGCCAGCAATTCGGCAGGGGTGGGTGGCTACACCTTC. Its protein product is CASNSAGVGGYTF.

The sample holds a few counts of this clonotype. The rearrangement links TRBV29-1 to TRBJ1-2, with D unclear. The CDR3 runs 13 residues. Germline V gene lookup returns CDR1 SQVTM and CDR2 ANQGSEA. Trimming removed 7 bases at V and 1 base at J, with 13 bases between. The CDR3 loop reads CSAGDGDNYGYTF. The CDR3 nucleotides are TGCAGCGCAGGTGACGGGGATAACTATGGCTACACCTTC.

This clonotype was seen a few times. The gene calls are TRBV14 and TRBJ1-5; 7 nucleotides match TRBD1. V gave up 2 bases and J gave up 2 bases; unmatched junction bases: 12. Germline CDR1 SGHDN, CDR2 FVKESK. This CDR3 is built from 18 residues. CDR3 region: CASSQTDRSPHGNQPQHF. The CDR3 coding sequence is TGTGCCAGCAGCCAAACGGACAGGTCCCCGCATGGCAATCAGCCCCAGCATTTT.

The rearrangement joins TRBV6-1 to TRBJ1-5; TRBD1 might be the D (6 bases). V shed 5 bases and J shed 2 bases, with 22 bases lying between them. CDR1 is MNHNS and CDR2 is SASEGT in the germline V gene. This CDR3 contains 18 residues. The CDR3 nucleotides read TGTGCCAGCAGTCCGGTGGGCAGGGGCGCTTTCGGCAATCAGCCCCAGCATTTT. It is translated as CASSPVGRGAFGNQPQHF.